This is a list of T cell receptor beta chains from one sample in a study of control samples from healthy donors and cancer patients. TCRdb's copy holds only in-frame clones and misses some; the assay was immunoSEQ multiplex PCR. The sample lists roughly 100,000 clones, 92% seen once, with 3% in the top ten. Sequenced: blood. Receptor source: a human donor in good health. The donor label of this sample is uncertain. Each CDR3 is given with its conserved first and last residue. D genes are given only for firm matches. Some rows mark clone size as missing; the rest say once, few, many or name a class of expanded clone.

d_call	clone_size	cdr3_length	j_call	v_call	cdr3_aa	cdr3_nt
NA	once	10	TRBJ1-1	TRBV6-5	CASRYTEAFF	TGTGCCAGCAGGTACACTGAAGCTTTCTTT
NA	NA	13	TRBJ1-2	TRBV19	CASSLQFDYGYTF	TGTGCCAGTAGCCTACAGTTCGACTATGGCTACACCTTC
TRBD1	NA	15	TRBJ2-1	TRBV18	CASSPDRVMMDEQFF	TGTGCCAGCTCCCCCGACAGGGTCATGATGGATGAGCAGTTCTTC
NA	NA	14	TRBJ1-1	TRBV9	CASSVDSANTEAFF	TGTGCCAGCAGCGTAGACAGTGCTAACACTGAAGCTTTCTTT
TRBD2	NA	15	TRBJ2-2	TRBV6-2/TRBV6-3	CASSYRGGDTGELFF	TGTGCCAGCAGTTACCGGGGGGGGGACACCGGGGAGCTGTTTTTT
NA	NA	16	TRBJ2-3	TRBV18	CASSRRDKTSTDTQYF	TGTGCCAGCTCGCGTAGGGACAAAACTAGCACAGATACGCAGTATTTT
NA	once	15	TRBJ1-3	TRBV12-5	CASGTRTYSGNTIYF	TGTGCTAGTGGTACCCGCACGTACTCTGGAAACACCATATATTTT
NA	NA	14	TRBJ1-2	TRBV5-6	CASSLAGVLYGYTF	TGTGCCAGCAGCTTGGCCGGGGTACTCTATGGCTACACCTTC
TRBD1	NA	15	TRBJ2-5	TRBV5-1	CASSLPGTGVGTQYF	TGCGCCAGCAGCTTACCCGGGACAGGGGTAGGGACCCAGTACTTC
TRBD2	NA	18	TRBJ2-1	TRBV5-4	CASSLVVSGGVSYNEQFF	TGTGCCAGCAGCTTGGTGGTTAGCGGGGGGGTCTCCTACAATGAGCAGTTCTTC
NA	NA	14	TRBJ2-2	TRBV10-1	CASSELENTGELFF	TGCGCCAGCAGTGAGCTAGAGAACACCGGGGAGCTGTTTTTT
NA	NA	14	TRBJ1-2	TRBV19	CASTEFGGNYGYTF	TGTGCCAGTACTGAATTTGGGGGGAACTATGGCTACACCTTC
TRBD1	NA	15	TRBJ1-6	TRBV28	CASSPGTAYNSPLHF	TGTGCCAGCAGTCCGGGGACAGCCTATAATTCACCCCTCCACTTT
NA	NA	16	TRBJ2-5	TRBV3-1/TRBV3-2	CASSQDRGRDQETQYF	TGTGCCAGCAGCCAAGATAGGGGCAGGGACCAAGAGACCCAGTACTTC
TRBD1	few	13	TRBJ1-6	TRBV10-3	CAIQGLNNSPLHF	TGTGCCATACAGGGGTTGAATAATTCACCCCTCCACTTT
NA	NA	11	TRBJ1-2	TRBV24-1	CATSDLYGYTF	TGTGCCACCAGTGATCTTTATGGCTACACCTTC
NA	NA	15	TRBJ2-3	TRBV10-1	CASSESVLGTDTQYF	TGCGCCAGCAGTGAGTCGGTGCTCGGCACAGATACGCAGTATTTT
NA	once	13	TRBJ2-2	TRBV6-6	CASRQMGTGELFF	TGTGCCAGCAGGCAGATGGGGACCGGGGAGCTGTTTTTT
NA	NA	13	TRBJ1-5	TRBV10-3	CAIGQGSNQPQHF	TGTGCCATAGGGCAGGGGAGCAATCAGCCCCAGCATTTT
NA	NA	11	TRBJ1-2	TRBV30	CAWSLGYGYTF	TGTGCCTGGAGTTTGGGCTATGGCTACACCTTC
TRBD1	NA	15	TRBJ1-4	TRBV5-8	CASSASGTGGEKLFF	TGTGCCAGCAGCGCTTCCGGGACAGGAGGGGAAAAACTGTTTTTT
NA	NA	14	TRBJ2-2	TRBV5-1	CASSEGAGTGELFF	TGCGCCAGCAGCGAGGGCGCGGGGACCGGGGAGCTGTTTTTT
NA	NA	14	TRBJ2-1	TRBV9	CASSVGSPYNEQFF	TGTGCCAGCAGCGTAGGATCACCCTACAATGAGCAGTTCTTC
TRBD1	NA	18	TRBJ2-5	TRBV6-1	CASSGTSYTGQGGETQYF	TGTGCCAGCAGTGGCACTAGCTATACGGGACAGGGTGGAGAGACCCAGTACTTC
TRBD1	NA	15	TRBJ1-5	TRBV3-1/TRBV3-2	CASSQGGQGNQPQHF	TGTGCCAGCAGCCAAGGGGGACAGGGAAATCAGCCCCAGCATTTT
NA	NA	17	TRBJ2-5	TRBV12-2	CASRRPGTSGRKETQYF	TGTGCAAGTCGCCGTCCCGGGACTAGCGGGAGGAAAGAGACCCAGTACTTC
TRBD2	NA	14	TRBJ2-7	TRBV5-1	CASKLYGGSYEQYF	TGCGCCAGCAAATTATACGGGGGGAGCTACGAGCAGTACTTC
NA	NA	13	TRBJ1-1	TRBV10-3	CAISESPATEAFF	TGTGCCATCAGTGAGTCCCCAGCCACTGAAGCTTTCTTT
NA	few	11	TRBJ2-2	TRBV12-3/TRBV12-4	CASRYTGELFF	TGTGCCAGCCGATACACCGGGGAGCTGTTTTTT
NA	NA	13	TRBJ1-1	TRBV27	CASSRGLNTEAFF	TGTGCCAGCAGCCGGGGCTTGAACACTGAAGCTTTCTTT
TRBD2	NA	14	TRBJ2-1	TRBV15	CATTSGLTYNEQFF	TGTGCCACCACCTCGGGACTAACCTACAATGAGCAGTTCTTC
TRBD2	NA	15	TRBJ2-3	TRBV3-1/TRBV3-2	CASSRPSGGAHTQYF	TGTGCCAGCAGCCGTCCTAGCGGGGGGGCACATACGCAGTATTTT
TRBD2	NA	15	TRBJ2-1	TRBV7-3	CASSLEGLPPPRWFF	TGTGCCAGCAGCCTAGAGGGACTACCTCCCCCTCGTTGGTTCTTC
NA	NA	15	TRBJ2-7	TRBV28	CASSHTGLSSYEQYF	TGTGCCAGCAGCCATACAGGGTTGAGCTCCTACGAGCAGTACTTC
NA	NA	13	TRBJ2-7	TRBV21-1	CASSMKYRVGQYF	TGTGCCAGCAGCATGAAATATAGGGTAGGGCAGTACTTC
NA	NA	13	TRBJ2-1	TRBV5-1	CASIGLSNNEQFF	TGCGCCAGCATCGGACTTTCTAACAATGAGCAGTTCTTC
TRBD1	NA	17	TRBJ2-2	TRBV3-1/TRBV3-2	CASSQVSGTGGPGELFF	TGTGCCAGCAGCCAAGTGTCCGGGACAGGGGGCCCCGGGGAGCTGTTTTTT
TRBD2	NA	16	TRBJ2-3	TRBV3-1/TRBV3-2	CASGTSGGASPDTQYF	TGTGCCAGCGGGACTAGCGGGGGGGCGAGTCCAGATACGCAGTATTTT
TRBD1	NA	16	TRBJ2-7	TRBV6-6	CASSYGTGGGHYEQYF	TGTGCCAGCAGTTACGGGACAGGGGGAGGTCACTACGAGCAGTACTTC
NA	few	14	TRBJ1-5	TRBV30	CAWSPPGLNQPQHF	TGTGCCTGGAGTCCCCCAGGGCTCAATCAGCCCCAGCATTTT
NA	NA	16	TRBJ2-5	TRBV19	CASSIGWLSGQETQYF	TGTGCCAGTAGTATCGGTTGGCTCTCTGGACAAGAGACCCAGTACTTC
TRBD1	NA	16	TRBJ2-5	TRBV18	CASSPPNRGREETQYF	TGTGCCAGCTCACCACCGAACAGGGGGCGAGAAGAGACCCAGTACTTC
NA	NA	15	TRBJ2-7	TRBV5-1	CAGAVWMGEIYEQYF	TGCGCCGGCGCGGTTTGGATGGGGGAGATCTACGAGCAGTACTTC
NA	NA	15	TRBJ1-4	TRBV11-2	CASSPRQTTNEKLFF	TGTGCCAGCAGCCCCCGACAGACAACTAATGAAAAACTGTTTTTT
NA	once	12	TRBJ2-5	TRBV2	CAGRGVGKTQYF	TGTGCCGGGAGGGGGGTTGGAAAGACCCAGTACTTC
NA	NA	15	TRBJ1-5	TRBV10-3	CAIRDGREGNQPQHF	TGTGCCATCAGGGATGGCAGGGAAGGGAATCAGCCCCAGCATTTT
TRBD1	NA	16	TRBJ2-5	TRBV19	CASSIQGAGRQETQYF	TGTGCCAGTAGTATCCAGGGGGCCGGGCGACAAGAGACCCAGTACTTC
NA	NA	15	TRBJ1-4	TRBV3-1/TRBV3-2	CASSQGVLPNEKLFF	TGTGCCAGCAGCCAAGGAGTGTTGCCTAATGAAAAACTGTTTTTT